This T cell receptor (beta chain) derives from a study of T cells expressing NK-cell markers. TCRdb re-analyzed the 5' RACE reads; it lists each CDR3 protein once, without DNA. There are 200,000 to 300,000 distinct CDR3 sequences in the sample, with around 0.37% held by the top ten. CDR3 length: 15 residues. The germline V gene has CDR1 SGHRS and CDR2 YFSETQ. The rearrangement joins TRBV5-1 to TRBJ2-5; absent DNA, TCRdb's TRBD2 call cannot be checked. This sequence originates from a young man in good health. Sequencing was done on a sample of blood T cells: a sorted CD56 or NKG2C T cell subset, CD4+ or CD8+ T cells, or bulk PBMC T cells (not recorded which). The CDR3 here is CASSFEARLEETQYF. The full variable domain, completed using reference TRBV5-1 and TRBJ2-5, is KAGVTQTPRYLIKTRGQQVTLSCSPISGHRSVSWYQQTPGQGLQFLFEYFSETQRNKGNFPGRFSGRQFSNSRSEMNVSTLELGDSALYLCASSFEARLEETQYFGPGTRLLVL.